The present T cell receptor (beta chain) was sequenced within a study of beta chain features in type 1 diabetes. Overall study results and limits: Shortening of TCRB CDR3s, moderate but significant, appeared in all four CD4+ subsets of Type 1 diabetes patients. Cells with high TCR expression could be over-represented when cDNA is sequenced. It was not settled here whether HLA type affects TCRB rearrangement.

Sorting produced populations that all topped 95% purity. This clone was counted between two and nine times. Its antigen is as yet unknown. Germline assignment: CDR1 MNHNY and CDR2 SVGAGI (reference sequence). Trimming stripped 2 bases from V and 4 bases from J, with 12 bases between. The CDR3 runs to 14 residues. The sequenced template was cDNA made from the entire isolated RNA. The repertoire was sequenced with immunoSEQ multiplex PCR; TCRdb's copy has only in-frame clones and lacks some. The sample contains approximately 150,000 clones, less than 11% of which appear only once. The receptor comes from a man aged 18 to 29 in good health. The sequenced material came from naive CD4+ T cells from blood. The chain uses TRBV6-6 and TRBJ2-7, with D maybe TRBD1 (6 bases). The CDR3: CASSYRSGDYEQYF. The CDR3 DNA reads as TGTGCCAGCAGTTACAGATCAGGGGATTACGAGCAGTACTTC.